This TCR beta chain is drawn from a study of blood T cell repertoires in COVID-19. Study-level background: Spain, Italy and the United States supplied samples that represented acute and convalescent COVID-19.

Germline V gene data show CDR1 as MNHNY and CDR2 as SVGAGI (reference sequence). The CDR3 has 14 residues. V dropped 7 bases and J dropped 3; count of bases not matched to a gene: 6. Original data processing: Amplifying reference gene primers gave estimates of nucleated cell counts. Here immunoSEQ multiplex PCR was the method, and the copy in TCRdb shows in-frame clones only, minus some. The V and J calls and clone size are taken from that table; D and trimming were inferred from the DNA. Of under 100,000 clones in the sample, around three quarters are singletons; the top ten hold around 21%. This clone has just one count.

The V gene is TRBV6-6, the J gene TRBJ1-1; 9 bases line up with TRBD1. This clonotype was obtained from a woman aged 80 or over with active or convalescent COVID-19. The sample consisted of peripheral blood. The CDR3: CASKTGGLDTEAFF. The CDR3 nucleotides read TGTGCCAGCAAGACAGGGGGGCTGGACACTGAAGCTTTCTTT.